This TCR beta chain derives from a study of CD8 T cells in ankylosing spondylitis. Study-wide results and caveats: Ankylosing spondylitis blood appeared to be characterized by a TCR beta motif of several highly homologous variants.

With regard to this clonotype: Antigen specificity is unknown.

Per germline, CDR1 DFQATT and CDR2 SNEGSKA (reference sequence). Trimming at V came to 5 bases and at J to 1 base, leaving 13 bases not matched to a gene. This CDR3 has 17 residues. TCRdb fed the 5' RACE reads into MiXCR, producing one record per CDR3 protein. The table shows about 540,000 distinct CDR3 sequences, with about 12% occurring only once. This receptor was identified in a male donor with ankylosing spondylitis. V is TRBV20-1 and J is TRBJ2-5; 10 bases line up with TRBD1. Sequencing used blood, either unsorted or a sorted T cell fraction (not recorded which). CDR3 DNA: TGCAGTGCTTCACTTTTTTGGACAGGGGGGGTCCAAGAGACCCAGTACTTC. Encoded protein: CSASLFWTGGVQETQYF.